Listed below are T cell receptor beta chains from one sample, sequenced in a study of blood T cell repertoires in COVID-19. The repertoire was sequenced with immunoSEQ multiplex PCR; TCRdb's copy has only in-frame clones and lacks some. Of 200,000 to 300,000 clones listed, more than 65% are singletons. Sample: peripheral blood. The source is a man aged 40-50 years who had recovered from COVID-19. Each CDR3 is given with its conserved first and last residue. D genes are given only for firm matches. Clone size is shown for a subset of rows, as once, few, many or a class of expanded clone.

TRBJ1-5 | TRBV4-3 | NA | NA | TGCGCCAGCAGCCAAGATTGGGCTCAGGAACATCAGCCCCAGCATTTT | CASSQDWAQEHQPQHF
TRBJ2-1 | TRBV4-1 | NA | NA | TGCGCCAGCAGCCAAGATACTAGACCTCATGAGCAGTTCTTC | CASSQDTRPHEQFF
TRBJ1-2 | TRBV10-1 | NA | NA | TGCGCCAGCACCCGGGACAAAGTTTCCTATGGCTACACCTTC | CASTRDKVSYGYTF
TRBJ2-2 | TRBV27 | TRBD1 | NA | TGTGCCAGCAGTTTGGACAGGGGAGCCGGGGAGCTGTTTTTT | CASSLDRGAGELFF
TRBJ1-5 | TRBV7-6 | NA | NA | TGTGCCAGCAGCTTAGGGAGGGGGGGGAATCAGCCCCAGCATTTT | CASSLGRGGNQPQHF
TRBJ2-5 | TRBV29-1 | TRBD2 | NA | TGCAGCGTCAGAGGGGTGCTGGGACTAGACCAAGAGACCCAGTACTTC | CSVRGVLGLDQETQYF
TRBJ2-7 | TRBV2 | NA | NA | TGTACAAACCCGCCGATACCTGACCATATCTGGGCCGAGCAGTACTTC | CTNPPIPDHIWAEQYF
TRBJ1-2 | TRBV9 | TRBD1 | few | TGTGCCAGCAGCGCGACGGGACAGGGAAGGTTTAATTATGGCTACACCTTC | CASSATGQGRFNYGYTF
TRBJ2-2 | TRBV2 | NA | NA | TGTGCCAGCGGGCCACCGAACACCGGGGAGCTGTTTTTT | CASGPPNTGELFF
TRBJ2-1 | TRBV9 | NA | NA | TGTGCCAGCAGCGCCGAAGCTGGTGAGCAGTTCTTC | CASSAEAGEQFF
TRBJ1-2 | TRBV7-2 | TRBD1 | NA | TGTGCCAGCGTCCCGGGACAGGGGGCTGAGAGCTATGGCTACACCTTC | CASVPGQGAESYGYTF
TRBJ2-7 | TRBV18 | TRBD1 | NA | TGTGCCAGCTCACCGCCCGGGACAGGGGCCATCGGCTACGAGCAGTACTTC | CASSPPGTGAIGYEQYF
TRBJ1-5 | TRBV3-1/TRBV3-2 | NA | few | TGTGCCAGCAGCCAAGATGGCGAAGGGGAACAGCCCCAGCATTTT | CASSQDGEGEQPQHF
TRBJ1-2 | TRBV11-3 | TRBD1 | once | TGTGCCAGCAGCTTAGGACAGGGTTTTGGCTACACCTTC | CASSLGQGFGYTF
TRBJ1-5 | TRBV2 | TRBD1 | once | TGTGCCAGCAGTGCTCGGACAGGGGGCACCAATCAGCCCCAGCATTTT | CASSARTGGTNQPQHF
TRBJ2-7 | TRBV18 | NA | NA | TGTGCCAGCTCACCAGGGGGCCTAAGCTCCTACGAGCAGTACTTC | CASSPGGLSSYEQYF
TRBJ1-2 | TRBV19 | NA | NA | TGTGCCAGTACCCTTGCTGGGACTGAGCTTTATGGCTACACCTTC | CASTLAGTELYGYTF
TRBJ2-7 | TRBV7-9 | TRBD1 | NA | TGTGCCAGCAGCACCCGACAGGGATCGACAGGCGAGCAGTACTTC | CASSTRQGSTGEQYF
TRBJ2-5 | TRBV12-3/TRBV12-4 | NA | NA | TGTGCCAGCAGTTTCCGACAGAGGGAGACCCAGTACTTC | CASSFRQRETQYF
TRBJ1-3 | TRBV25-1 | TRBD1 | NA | TGTGCCAGCACCACACAGGGGGTTAGAAACACCATATATTTT | CASTTQGVRNTIYF
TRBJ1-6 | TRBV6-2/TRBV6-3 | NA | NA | TGTGCCAGCAGTCCCCGGAAGGGGGTATACTCACCCCTCCACTTT | CASSPRKGVYSPLHF
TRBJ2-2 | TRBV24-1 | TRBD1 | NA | TGTGCCACCAGTGAAACCGGGACAGGCCGCACCGGGGAGCTGTTTTTT | CATSETGTGRTGELFF
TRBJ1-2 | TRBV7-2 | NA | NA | TGTGCCAGCAGCTTAGGTGGGGGCTGGGGCTACACCTTC | CASSLGGGWGYTF
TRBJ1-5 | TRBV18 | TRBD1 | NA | TGTGCCAGCTCGCGCGGACAGGGGGACAATCAGCCCCAGCATTTT | CASSRGQGDNQPQHF
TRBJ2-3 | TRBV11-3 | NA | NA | TGTGCCAGCAGCCTAGGGGGCGCGGGGACAGATACGCAGTATTTT | CASSLGGAGTDTQYF
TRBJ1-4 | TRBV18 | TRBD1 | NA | TGTGCCAGCTCACAACAGGGGCAGGGCGAAAAACTGTTTTTT | CASSQQGQGEKLFF
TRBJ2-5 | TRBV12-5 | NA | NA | TGTGCTGTAAGCGGGCCGCAAGAGACCCAGTACTTC | CAVSGPQETQYF
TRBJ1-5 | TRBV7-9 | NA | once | TGTGCCAGCAGCCAGAACGGGTTTTATAATCAGCCCCAGCATTTT | CASSQNGFYNQPQHF
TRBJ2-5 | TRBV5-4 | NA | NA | TGTGCCAGCAGCGTCTCAGGACAAGAGACCCAGTACTTC | CASSVSGQETQYF
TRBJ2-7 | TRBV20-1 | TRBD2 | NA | TGCAGTGCTAGTCTACTTTCTAGCGGGGGGGCCGGGGACGAGCAGTACTTC | CSASLLSSGGAGDEQYF
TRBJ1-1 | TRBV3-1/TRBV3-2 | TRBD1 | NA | TGTGCCAGCAGCCAAAACCCCCCGACAGGGCGCGGTGAAGCTTTCTTT | CASSQNPPTGRGEAFF
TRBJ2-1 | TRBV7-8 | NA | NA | TGTGCCAGCAGCACCGGAGGTGGGATACTAGGTGGATTGGGTGAGCAGTTCTTC | CASSTGGGILGGLGEQFF
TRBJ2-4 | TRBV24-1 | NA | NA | TGTGCCACCAGTGGTAACGGGGGTAAACAGTACTTC | CATSGNGGKQYF
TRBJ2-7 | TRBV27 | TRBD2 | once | TGTGCCAGCAGTTTCCTAGCGGGAGGGCCGATCCCTCAGCAGTACTTC | CASSFLAGGPIPQQYF
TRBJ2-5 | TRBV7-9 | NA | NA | TGTGCCAGCAGCTTTCCCAGGGGCTTAGGGGAGACCCAGTACTTC | CASSFPRGLGETQYF
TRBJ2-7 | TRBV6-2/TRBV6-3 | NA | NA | TGTGCCAGCAGCGCCTCGGGCGAGCAGTACTTC | CASSASGEQYF
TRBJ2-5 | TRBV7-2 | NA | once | TGTGCCAGCAGCAACAGCCAGGGCTACCAAGAGACCCAGTACTTC | CASSNSQGYQETQYF